This T cell receptor (beta chain) was captured by sequencing in a study of OX40 agonist ivuxolimab in advanced cancers. Whole-study context: Cohort: 65% to 90% men, mean age approximately 64, aged about 20 to 90.

Method: immunoSEQ multiplex PCR; TCRdb's copy keeps in-frame clones and lacks some. The sample lists more than 45,000 clones; approximately 90% were seen once. The J segment lost 4 bases and the V segment lost 7 bases, leaving 12 bases of the junction unmatched. This CDR3 region has 15 residues. The germline V gene has CDR1 SGHNT and CDR2 YYREEE (reference sequence). About this clone itself: Its target is unknown.

Points from the study as a whole: Among the nonresponders, some also had low normalized T-cell clonal expansion. In general, CD8+ T cells held more expanded clones than CD4+ did, on average.

Sequenced here: CD4+ or CD8+ T cells sorted from blood, sampled in a trial of the OX40 agonist ivuxolimab. The TCR comes from an adult with an advanced solid tumor such as melanoma, head and neck, liver or kidney cancer. The rearrangement links TRBV5-4 to TRBJ2-5; 8 nucleotides agree with TRBD2. The CDR3: CASWAGTSERETQYF. CDR3 DNA sequence: TGTGCCAGCTGGGCCGGGACTAGTGAAAGAGAGACCCAGTACTTC.